What follows are 10 T cell receptor beta chains derived from one specimen sequenced in a study of post-analysis software for immune sequencing data. No antigen has been identified for these receptors. TCR beta libraries were prepared from cDNA with unique molecular identifiers. TCRdb processed the PCR reads anew with MiXCR; each CDR3 protein has one entry. The sample holds 650,000 to 900,000 distinct CDR3 sequences, about 43% seen once. Overall study results and limits: TRBV5-6, TRBV5-1 and TRBV20-1 were among a few TRBV segments more frequent in patients than controls.

The sample taken for sequencing was blood. The receptors were gathered from a girl under 18 with multiple sclerosis.

This clonotype was counted a few times. This chain links TRBV11-1 with TRBJ2-7, with D perhaps given as TRBD1 or TRBD2 (5 bases each). The germline gives CDR1 SGHAT, CDR2 FQDESV (reference sequence). Trimming took 5 bases from V and 5 from J, leaving 19 bases between them. CDR3 length equals 15 residues. DNA for the CDR3: TGTGCCAGCAGCCCAAGGCCATACGGGGCCCACGAGCAGTACTTC. Its protein product is CASSPRPYGAHEQYF.

This clonotype was seen a handful of times. The rearrangement uses TRBV9 and TRBJ2-1; 10 nucleotides match TRBD2. The CDR3 totals 16 residues. CDR1 and CDR2 from the germline V gene are SGDLS and YYNGEE. Losses at the gene ends were 0 bases for V and 6 bases for J; bases not matched to a gene: 6. DNA for the CDR3: TGTGCCAGCAGCGTAGGCCCCAGGACTAGCGGCAATGAGCAGTTCTTC. Translating gives CASSVGPRTSGNEQFF.

V and J are TRBV20-1 and TRBJ1-5, with TRBD1 matching over 9 bases. With 2 bases clipped from V and 1 base from J, the junction kept 12 bases outside the gene matches. In germline, CDR1 is DFQATT, CDR2 SNEGSKA (reference sequence). This CDR3 is 18 amino acids long. CDR3 region: CSARHQQGAGVSNQPQHF. The CDR3 coding sequence is TGCAGTGCTAGACATCAACAGGGGGCCGGTGTGAGCAATCAGCCCCAGCATTTT.

The chain joins TRBV7-2 to TRBJ1-4; no clear D. CDR1 is SGHTA, CDR2 FQGNSA, per germline. The CDR3 length is 15 residues. V shed 4 bases and J shed 8 bases, with 17 bases lying between them. This CDR3 reads CASSSPLTGYEKLFF. The CDR3 bases are TGTGCCAGCAGCTCCCCCCTAACCGGATACGAAAAACTGTTTTTT.

A remark on this clonotype: A junction end diverges from the germline sequence, so it may reflect a read error. The chain recombines TRBV27 with TRBJ1-6; D remains unclear. The CDR3 spans 16 residues. CDR1 and CDR2 (germline): MNHEY, SMNVEV (reference sequence). CDR3 coding DNA: TGTGCCAGCAGTACTGGGCCCAGCTCCTATAATTCACCCCCCCACTTT. It is translated as CASSTGPSSYNSPPHF.

The genes are TRBV4-3 and TRBJ2-4; the D is unclear. TRBJ2-7 explains the end of the DNA better; the J call may be wrong. This CDR3 has 13 residues. Germline V gives CDR1 LGHNA, CDR2 YSLEER. In nucleotides, the CDR3 is TGCGCCAGCAGCCAAGACAGCTGGGACGAGCAGTACTTC. It yields the protein CASSQDSWDEQYF.

The rearrangement uses TRBV7-9 and TRBJ1-2, with no clear D. Trimming removed 3 bases from V and 8 bases from J, with 16 bases in between. Germline V gene sequence: CDR1 SEHNR, CDR2 FQNEAQ (reference sequence). The CDR3 has 14 residues. The CDR3 bases are TGTGCCAGCAGCTTTAGCGAGAGTTCGAAGGGCTACACCTTC. Its protein is CASSFSESSKGYTF.

As DNA, the CDR3 is TGTGCCAGCAGTTTAGGGGACAGGGCGCGGAAACTGTTTTTT. It specifies CASSLGDRARKLFF. This sequence joins TRBV12-3 or TRBV12-4 and TRBJ1-4; 9 nucleotides align to TRBD1. V lost 1 base to trimming and J lost 11 bases; unmatched junction nucleotides: 5. The CDR3 runs 14 residues.

The chain recombines TRBV6-6 with TRBJ1-1; possible D gene TRBD1, 6 bases. The CDR3 is 14 residues long. Germline V lookup: CDR1 MNHNY, CDR2 SVGAGI (reference sequence). With 0 bases removed from V and 3 bases from J, the gap between germline ends came to 8 bases. DNA for the CDR3: TGTGCCAGCAGTTACTCGAGGGGGGACACTGAAGCTTTCTTT. This gives the protein CASSYSRGDTEAFF.

This chain connects TRBV28 to TRBJ1-2, with D perhaps matching TRBD1 (6 bases). V was cut by 6 bases and J by 2 bases, with 13 bases left in between. This CDR3 has 14 residues. Germline-derived CDR1 and CDR2 are MDHEN and SYDVKM. The CDR3, as DNA: TGTGCCAGCAGCTACCCGACAGGAAACTATGGCTACACCTTC. Translation: CASSYPTGNYGYTF.